This TCR beta chain was profiled in a study of T cells after yellow fever vaccination. TCRdb recomputed calls from the 5' RACE reads with MiXCR, one row per CDR3 protein. The sample has a few hundred thousand distinct CDR3 sequences, about 6.2% seen once. For this clonotype: Its ends do not fully match the called genes, so a read error is possible.

The CDR3 consists of 13 residues. Per germline, CDR1 DFQATT and CDR2 SNEGSKA (reference sequence). This material consisted of PBMCs, taken 5 days after the yellow fever booster vaccination. This TCR derives from a man under 40 who received the YFV17D yellow fever vaccine. The chain combines TRBV20-1 with TRBJ2-6; D ambiguous. CDR3 DNA sequence: TGCAGTGCGAGAGGAGCTGGGGCCAACGTCCTGACTTTC. It is translated as CSARGAGANVLTF.